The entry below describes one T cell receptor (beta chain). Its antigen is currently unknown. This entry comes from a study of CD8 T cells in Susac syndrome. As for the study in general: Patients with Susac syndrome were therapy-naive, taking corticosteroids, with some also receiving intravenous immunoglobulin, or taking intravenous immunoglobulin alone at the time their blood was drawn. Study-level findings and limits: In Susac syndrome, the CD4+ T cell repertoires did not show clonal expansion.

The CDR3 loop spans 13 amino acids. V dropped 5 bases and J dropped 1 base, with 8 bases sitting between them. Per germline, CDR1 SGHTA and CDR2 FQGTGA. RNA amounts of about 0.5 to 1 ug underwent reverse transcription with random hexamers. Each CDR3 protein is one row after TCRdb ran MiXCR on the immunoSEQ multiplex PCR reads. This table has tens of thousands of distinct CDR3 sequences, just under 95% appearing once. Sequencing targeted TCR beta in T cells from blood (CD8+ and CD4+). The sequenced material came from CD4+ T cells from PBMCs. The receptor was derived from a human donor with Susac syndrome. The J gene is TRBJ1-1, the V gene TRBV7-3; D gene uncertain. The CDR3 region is CASSPDGNTEAFF. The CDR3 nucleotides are TGTGCCAGCAGCCCAGACGGGAACACTGAAGCTTTCTTT.